This is a list of T cell receptor beta chains from one sample in a study of cytotoxic CD8 clonotypes in ibrutinib-treated CLL. The table came from immunoSEQ multiplex PCR; TCRdb's copy has only in-frame clones and leaves some out. The table has about 29,000 clones, roughly 76% seen once; the top ten hold 45% to 65%. Material: PBMCs, obtained after 36 months of ibrutinib treatment. These receptors all come from a human donor with chronic lymphocytic leukemia. Each CDR3 is given with its conserved first and last residue. The D gene is left open where the match is weak. Rows give clone size only sometimes, using once, few, many, or a class for an expanded clone.

J | size | D | V | CDR3 | DNA
TRBJ1-6 | NA | NA | TRBV14 | CASSSTGFNSPLHF | TGTGCCAGCAGCAGTACAGGGTTTAATTCACCCCTCCACTTT
TRBJ1-1 | NA | NA | TRBV4-1 | CASSHLGTEAFF | TGCGCCAGCAGCCATCTGGGAACTGAAGCTTTCTTT
TRBJ2-7 | NA | NA | TRBV7-9 | CASSLEGLFSYEQYF | TGTGCCAGCAGCTTAGAAGGTCTGTTCTCCTACGAGCAGTACTTC
TRBJ2-2 | NA | TRBD1 | TRBV7-2 | CASSPTGQGANTGELFF | TGTGCCAGCAGCCCGACCGGACAGGGCGCGAACACCGGGGAGCTGTTTTTT
TRBJ1-3 | few | NA | TRBV18 | CASSQGSGNTIYF | TGTGCCAGCTCACAGGGTTCTGGAAACACCATATATTTT
TRBJ2-4 | NA | TRBD1 | TRBV13 | CASSLGTGQGAEYF | TGTGCCAGCAGCTTAGGCACGGGGCAGGGGGCAGAGTACTTC
TRBJ2-7 | NA | NA | TRBV19 | CASSIRSGVVNSYEQYF | TGTGCCAGTAGTATACGAAGCGGAGTAGTTAATTCCTACGAGCAGTACTTC
TRBJ1-1 | few | NA | TRBV6-4 | CASSEGTDNTEAFF | TGTGCCAGCAGTGAGGGGACGGACAACACTGAAGCTTTCTTT
TRBJ1-6 | NA | NA | TRBV11-2 | CASSSSTRFNSPLHF | TGTGCCAGCAGCTCCTCCACCAGGTTCAATTCACCCCTCCACTTT
TRBJ2-3 | NA | NA | TRBV14 | CASSQDSAGDTQYF | TGTGCCAGCAGCCAAGATTCGGCCGGAGATACGCAGTATTTT